This passage covers 9 T cell receptor beta chains from one sample sequenced in a study of cytomegalovirus exposure and HLA in healthy donors. With 60 Vbeta and 13 Jbeta primers, the PCR was carried out. The method was immunoSEQ multiplex PCR; TCRdb's version includes in-frame clones alone and lacks a portion of them. The sample yields fewer than 200,000 clones, around three quarters seen once. Sequenced sample: PBMCs. These receptors originate from a boy between 5 and 17 years old in good health and CMV-seronegative.

This chain connects TRBV19 to TRBJ1-3; D is ambiguous. The CDR3 has 15 amino acids. V was shortened by 3 bases and J by 2 bases, with 11 bases between the two germline ends. The germline gives CDR1 LNHDA, CDR2 SQIVND (reference sequence). The CDR3 nucleotides are TGTGCCAGTAGTATTCTTTCTGGGCCTGGAAACACCATATATTTT. Translated, it gives CASSILSGPGNTIYF.

V and J are TRBV29-1 and TRBJ1-2; no clear D. This CDR3 region has 13 residues. CDR1 and CDR2 from the germline V gene are SQVTM and ANQGSEA. Trimming stripped 1 base from V and 3 bases from J, with 9 bases between. The CDR3 region has the DNA TGCAGCGTTGAAGCTGGGCCAGACTATGGCTACACCTTC. It is translated as CSVEAGPDYGYTF.

The chain carries TRBV10-1 and TRBJ2-1; TRBD1 matches at 9 bases. CDR3 length equals 14 residues. Losses at the gene ends were 6 bases for V and 3 bases for J; bases not matched to a gene: 3. Looked up from germline, CDR1 is WNHNN and CDR2 is SYGVQD (reference sequence). The CDR3 here is CASSRTGDYNEQFF. CDR3 DNA sequence: TGCGCCAGCAGCCGGACAGGGGACTACAATGAGCAGTTCTTC.

In this sample, this clone turned up once. The rearrangement joins TRBV19 to TRBJ2-3; D is unresolved. The CDR3 contains 13 residues. The germline CDR1 and CDR2 sequences are LNHDA and SQIVND (reference sequence). V was cut by 5 bases and J by 6 bases, with 12 bases left in between. The CDR3 spells CASSPEIADTQYF. The CDR3 nucleotides read TGTGCCAGTAGTCCCGAGATCGCGGATACGCAGTATTTT.

This chain uses TRBV19 with TRBJ2-1; the D gene is possibly TRBD2 (6 bases). CDR1 is LNHDA, CDR2 SQIVND, per germline (reference sequence). V was shortened by 5 bases and J by 9 bases, with 20 bases between the two germline ends. The CDR3 runs 15 residues. CDR3: CASSPPVGSRGEQFF. CDR3 DNA sequence: TGTGCCAGTAGTCCACCGGTCGGGAGTCGCGGTGAGCAGTTCTTC.

The table lists this clone with a count of one. The CDR3 sequence is CASSQGEARWAFF. The CDR3 nucleotides read TGCGCCAGCAGCCAAGGCGAAGCCAGGTGGGCTTTCTTT. This rearrangement joins TRBV4-1 to TRBJ1-1; D is uncertain. V lost 1 base and J 11 bases, leaving 14 bases between the germline ends. There are 13 residues in the CDR3. Germline V gene data show CDR1 as MGHRA and CDR2 as YSYEKL.

This clone came up a few times. This sequence joins TRBV19 and TRBJ2-4; tentative D call: TRBD1 (5 bases). The CDR3 has 13 residues. Trimming removed 8 bases at V and 6 bases at J, with 14 bases between. The germline CDR1 and CDR2 sequences are LNHDA and SQIVND (reference sequence). The CDR3 loop is CASSKQVANIQYF. CDR3 bases: TGTGCCAGTTCCAAACAGGTGGCAAACATTCAGTACTTC.

The CDR3 DNA reads as TGTGCCAGCAGCGCCTCGAGAGGGAACCACGAGCAGTACTTC. Amino acids: CASSASRGNHEQYF. This chain uses TRBV9 with TRBJ2-7; D may be TRBD2 (5 bases). Germline V gives CDR1 SGDLS, CDR2 YYNGEE. V was trimmed by 3 bases and J by 5 bases, leaving 15 bases between them. The CDR3 loop spans 14 amino acids.

The chain employs TRBV23-1 and TRBJ1-6, with TRBD1 matching 11 bases. TRBV23-1 is given ORF status, its function remaining uncertain. The CDR3 is made up of 19 amino acids. The V gene end was trimmed by 2 bases and the J gene end by 10 bases; junction bases not matched to a gene: 16. CDR3 residues: CASSQPTGTGGLTPSPLHF. In DNA form, the CDR3 reads TGCGCCAGCAGTCAACCTACCGGGACAGGGGGATTAACTCCCTCACCCCTCCACTTT.